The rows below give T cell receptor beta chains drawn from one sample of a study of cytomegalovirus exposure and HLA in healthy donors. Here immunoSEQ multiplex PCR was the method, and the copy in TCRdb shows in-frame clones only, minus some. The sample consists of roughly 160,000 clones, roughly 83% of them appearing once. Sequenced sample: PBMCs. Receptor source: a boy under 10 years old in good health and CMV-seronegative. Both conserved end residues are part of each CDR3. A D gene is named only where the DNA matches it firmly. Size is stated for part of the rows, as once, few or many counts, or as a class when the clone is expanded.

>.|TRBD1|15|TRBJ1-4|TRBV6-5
CASRGGQGGDEKLFF
TGTGCCAGCAGGGGGGGACAGGGGGGGGATGAAAAACTGTTTTTT
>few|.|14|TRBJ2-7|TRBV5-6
CASSLGGTNYEQYF
TGTGCCAGCAGCTTGGGGGGGACAAACTACGAGCAGTACTTC
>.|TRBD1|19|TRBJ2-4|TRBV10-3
CAIRPLQGTQFLAKNIQYF
TGTGCCATCAGACCACTACAGGGGACCCAATTTCTAGCCAAAAACATTCAGTACTTC
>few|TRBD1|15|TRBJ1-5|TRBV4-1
CASSGTGQGDQPQHF
TGCGCCAGCAGCGGCACGGGACAGGGTGATCAGCCCCAGCATTTT
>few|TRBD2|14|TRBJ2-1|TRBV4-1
CASMTSGGANEQFF
TGCGCCAGCATGACTAGCGGGGGGGCTAATGAGCAGTTCTTC
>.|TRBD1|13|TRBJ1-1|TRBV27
CASSWTGLTEAFF
TGTGCCAGCAGTTGGACAGGGTTGACTGAAGCTTTCTTT
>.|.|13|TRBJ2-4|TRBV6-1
CASSEAPENIQYF
TGTGCCAGCAGTGAAGCGCCAGAAAACATTCAGTACTTC
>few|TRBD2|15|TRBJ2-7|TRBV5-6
CASSLRREALYEQYF
TGTGCCAGCAGCTTGAGGCGGGAGGCCCTCTACGAGCAGTACTTC
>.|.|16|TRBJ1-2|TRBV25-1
CASSSTGGWGFNGYTF
TGTGCCAGCAGCTCTACCGGAGGTTGGGGTTTCAATGGCTACACCTTC
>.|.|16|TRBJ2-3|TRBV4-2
CASSQDRTSSTDTQYF
TGTGCCAGCAGCCAAGATCGAACTTCTAGCACAGATACGCAGTATTTT
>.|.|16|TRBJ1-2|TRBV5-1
CASSLAVLDGMYGYTF
TGCGCCAGCAGCTTGGCCGTATTGGACGGGATGTATGGCTACACCTTC
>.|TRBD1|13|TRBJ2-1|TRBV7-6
CASSFRGTNEQFF
TGTGCCAGCAGCTTCAGGGGGACCAATGAGCAGTTCTTC
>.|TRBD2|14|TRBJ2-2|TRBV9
CASSLTSAAGELFF
TGTGCCAGCAGCCTGACTAGCGCGGCCGGGGAGCTGTTTTTT
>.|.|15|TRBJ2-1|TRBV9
CASSPGDPGSNEQFF
TGTGCCAGCAGCCCGGGGGACCCCGGGAGCAATGAGCAGTTCTTC
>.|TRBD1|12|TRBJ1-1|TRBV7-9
CASSAGTAEAFF
TGTGCCAGCAGCGCAGGGACAGCTGAAGCTTTCTTT
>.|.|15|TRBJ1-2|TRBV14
CASSQVGAGANGYTF
TGTGCCAGCAGCCAAGTGGGAGCGGGAGCCAATGGCTACACCTTC
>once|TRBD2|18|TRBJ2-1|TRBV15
CATSGSGGALIGWNEQFF
TGTGCCACCAGCGGTAGCGGGGGGGCCCTCATTGGTTGGAATGAGCAGTTCTTC
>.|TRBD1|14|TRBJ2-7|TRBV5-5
CASSLVRQGVEQYF
TGTGCCAGCAGCTTGGTGCGACAGGGGGTCGAGCAGTACTTC
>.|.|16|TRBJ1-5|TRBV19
CASSIATGISNQPQHF
TGTGCCAGTAGTATAGCAACGGGAATAAGCAATCAGCCCCAGCATTTT
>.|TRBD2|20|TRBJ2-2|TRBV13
CASSPQLAGGPPSNTGELFF
TGTGCCAGCAGCCCCCAACTAGCGGGGGGACCTCCCTCGAACACCGGGGAGCTGTTTTTT
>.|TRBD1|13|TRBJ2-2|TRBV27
CASRGTGEGELFF
TGTGCCAGCCGCGGGACAGGGGAAGGGGAGCTGTTTTTT
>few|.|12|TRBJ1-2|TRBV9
CASSGLDYGYTF
TGTGCCAGCAGCGGACTGGACTATGGCTACACCTTC
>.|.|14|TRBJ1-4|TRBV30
CAWSKDSRGEKLFF
TGTGCCTGGAGCAAAGACAGCCGAGGAGAAAAACTGTTTTTT
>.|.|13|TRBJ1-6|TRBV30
CAWGGQGNSPLHF
TGTGCCTGGGGAGGGCAGGGTAATTCACCCCTCCACTTT
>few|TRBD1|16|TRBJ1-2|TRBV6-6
CASSYSTGTADYGYTF
TGTGCCAGCAGTTACTCCACCGGGACAGCGGACTATGGCTACACCTTC
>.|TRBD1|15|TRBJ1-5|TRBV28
CASSSRTGANQPQHF
TGTGCCAGCAGTTCTCGTACAGGGGCCAATCAGCCCCAGCATTTT
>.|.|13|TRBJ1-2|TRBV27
CASSRRGGYGYTF
TGTGCCAGCAGCAGGAGAGGGGGCTATGGCTACACCTTC
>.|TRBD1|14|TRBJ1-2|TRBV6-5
CASSRDRTQHGYTF
TGTGCCAGCAGCAGGGACAGGACCCAGCATGGCTACACCTTC
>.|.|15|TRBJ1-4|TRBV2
CASSLRTENNEKLFF
TGTGCCAGCAGTCTTAGGACAGAGAATAATGAAAAACTGTTTTTT
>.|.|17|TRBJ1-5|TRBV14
CASSQDKGGYDNQPQHF
TGTGCCAGCAGCCAAGATAAGGGAGGGTATGACAATCAGCCCCAGCATTTT
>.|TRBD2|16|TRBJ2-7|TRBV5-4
CASSLETSGRAYEQYF
TGTGCCAGCAGCTTGGAGACTAGCGGGAGAGCCTACGAGCAGTACTTC
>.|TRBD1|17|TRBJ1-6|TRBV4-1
CASSQYFFYRGTSPLNF
TGCGCCAGCAGCCAGTATTTTTTTTACAGGGGTACGTCACCCCTCAACTTT
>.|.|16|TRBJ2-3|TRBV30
CAWSVRGQVSTDTQYF
TGTGCCTGGAGTGTAAGAGGGCAGGTGAGCACAGATACGCAGTATTTT
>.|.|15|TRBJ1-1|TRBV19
CASSKKGPGSSEAFF
TGTGCCAGTAGTAAAAAGGGCCCGGGGAGCTCTGAAGCTTTCTTT
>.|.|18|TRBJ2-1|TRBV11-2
CASSFRGPRARGYNEQFF
TGTGCCAGCAGCTTTAGAGGTCCGCGAGCCCGTGGGTACAATGAGCAGTTCTTC
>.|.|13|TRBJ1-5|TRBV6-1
CASSSGGPQPQHF
TGTGCCAGCAGTTCCGGGGGGCCTCAGCCCCAGCATTTT
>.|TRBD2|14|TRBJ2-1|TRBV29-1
CSVVGREGLDEQFF
TGCAGCGTTGTGGGGCGGGAGGGCCTAGACGAGCAGTTCTTC
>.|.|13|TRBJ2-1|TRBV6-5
CASSYLASNEQFF
TGTGCCAGCAGTTATCTAGCGAGCAATGAGCAGTTCTTC
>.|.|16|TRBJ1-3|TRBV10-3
CAIGRSTAASGNTIYF
TGTGCCATCGGGCGGTCCACAGCGGCATCTGGAAACACCATATATTTT
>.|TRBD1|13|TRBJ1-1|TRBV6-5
CASRYTGDTEAFF
TGTGCCAGCAGATATACAGGGGACACTGAAGCTTTCTTT
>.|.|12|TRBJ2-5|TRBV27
CASSQRGETQYF
TGTGCCAGCAGCCAACGGGGGGAGACCCAGTACTTC
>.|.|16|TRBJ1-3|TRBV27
CASSPNIPSSGNTIYF
TGTGCCAGCAGCCCGAATATTCCGAGCTCTGGAAACACCATATATTTT
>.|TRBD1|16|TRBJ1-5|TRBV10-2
CASSDGRGSSRQPQHF
TGCGCCAGCAGTGACGGCAGGGGGTCTTCTCGCCAGCCCCAGCATTTT
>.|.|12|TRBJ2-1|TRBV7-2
CASSVSNNEQFF
TGTGCCAGCAGCGTCTCTAACAATGAGCAGTTCTTC
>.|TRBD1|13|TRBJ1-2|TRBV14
CASSRDGLGQGDF
TGTGCCAGCAGCCGGGATGGATTGGGACAGGGTGACTTC
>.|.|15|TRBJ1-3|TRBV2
CASTRGRGSGNTIYF
TGTGCCAGCACTCGGGGAAGAGGCTCTGGAAACACCATATATTTT
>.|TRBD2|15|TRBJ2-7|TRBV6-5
CASSLSGSPTYEQYF
TGTGCCAGCAGCTTGAGCGGGAGCCCTACCTACGAGCAGTACTTC
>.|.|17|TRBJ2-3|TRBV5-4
CASSSRPGAFSTDTQYF
TGTGCCAGCAGTTCACGACCTGGAGCGTTTAGCACAGATACGCAGTATTTT
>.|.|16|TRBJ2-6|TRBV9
CASGFQSGSGANVLTF
TGTGCCAGCGGCTTTCAATCGGGCTCTGGGGCCAACGTCCTGACTTTC
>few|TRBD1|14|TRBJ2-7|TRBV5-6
CASSFGTGAYEQYF
TGTGCCAGCAGCTTTGGGACAGGGGCATACGAGCAGTACTTC
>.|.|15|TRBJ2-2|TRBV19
CASSIVVEGTGELFF
TGTGCCAGTAGTATAGTGGTGGAGGGCACCGGGGAGCTGTTTTTT
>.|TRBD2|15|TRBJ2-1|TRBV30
CAWEEGTSGVNEQFF
TGTGCCTGGGAAGAAGGGACTAGCGGGGTAAATGAGCAGTTCTTC
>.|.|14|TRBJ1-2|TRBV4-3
CASSQDSANYGYTF
TGCGCCAGCAGCCAAGACAGCGCTAACTATGGCTACACCTTC
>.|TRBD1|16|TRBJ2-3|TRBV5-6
CASSGTATTSTDTQYF
TGTGCCAGCAGCGGGACAGCTACAACTAGCACAGATACGCAGTATTTT
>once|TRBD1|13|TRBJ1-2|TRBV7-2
CASSPTGTYGYTF
TGTGCCAGCAGTCCGACAGGGACCTATGGCTACACCTTC